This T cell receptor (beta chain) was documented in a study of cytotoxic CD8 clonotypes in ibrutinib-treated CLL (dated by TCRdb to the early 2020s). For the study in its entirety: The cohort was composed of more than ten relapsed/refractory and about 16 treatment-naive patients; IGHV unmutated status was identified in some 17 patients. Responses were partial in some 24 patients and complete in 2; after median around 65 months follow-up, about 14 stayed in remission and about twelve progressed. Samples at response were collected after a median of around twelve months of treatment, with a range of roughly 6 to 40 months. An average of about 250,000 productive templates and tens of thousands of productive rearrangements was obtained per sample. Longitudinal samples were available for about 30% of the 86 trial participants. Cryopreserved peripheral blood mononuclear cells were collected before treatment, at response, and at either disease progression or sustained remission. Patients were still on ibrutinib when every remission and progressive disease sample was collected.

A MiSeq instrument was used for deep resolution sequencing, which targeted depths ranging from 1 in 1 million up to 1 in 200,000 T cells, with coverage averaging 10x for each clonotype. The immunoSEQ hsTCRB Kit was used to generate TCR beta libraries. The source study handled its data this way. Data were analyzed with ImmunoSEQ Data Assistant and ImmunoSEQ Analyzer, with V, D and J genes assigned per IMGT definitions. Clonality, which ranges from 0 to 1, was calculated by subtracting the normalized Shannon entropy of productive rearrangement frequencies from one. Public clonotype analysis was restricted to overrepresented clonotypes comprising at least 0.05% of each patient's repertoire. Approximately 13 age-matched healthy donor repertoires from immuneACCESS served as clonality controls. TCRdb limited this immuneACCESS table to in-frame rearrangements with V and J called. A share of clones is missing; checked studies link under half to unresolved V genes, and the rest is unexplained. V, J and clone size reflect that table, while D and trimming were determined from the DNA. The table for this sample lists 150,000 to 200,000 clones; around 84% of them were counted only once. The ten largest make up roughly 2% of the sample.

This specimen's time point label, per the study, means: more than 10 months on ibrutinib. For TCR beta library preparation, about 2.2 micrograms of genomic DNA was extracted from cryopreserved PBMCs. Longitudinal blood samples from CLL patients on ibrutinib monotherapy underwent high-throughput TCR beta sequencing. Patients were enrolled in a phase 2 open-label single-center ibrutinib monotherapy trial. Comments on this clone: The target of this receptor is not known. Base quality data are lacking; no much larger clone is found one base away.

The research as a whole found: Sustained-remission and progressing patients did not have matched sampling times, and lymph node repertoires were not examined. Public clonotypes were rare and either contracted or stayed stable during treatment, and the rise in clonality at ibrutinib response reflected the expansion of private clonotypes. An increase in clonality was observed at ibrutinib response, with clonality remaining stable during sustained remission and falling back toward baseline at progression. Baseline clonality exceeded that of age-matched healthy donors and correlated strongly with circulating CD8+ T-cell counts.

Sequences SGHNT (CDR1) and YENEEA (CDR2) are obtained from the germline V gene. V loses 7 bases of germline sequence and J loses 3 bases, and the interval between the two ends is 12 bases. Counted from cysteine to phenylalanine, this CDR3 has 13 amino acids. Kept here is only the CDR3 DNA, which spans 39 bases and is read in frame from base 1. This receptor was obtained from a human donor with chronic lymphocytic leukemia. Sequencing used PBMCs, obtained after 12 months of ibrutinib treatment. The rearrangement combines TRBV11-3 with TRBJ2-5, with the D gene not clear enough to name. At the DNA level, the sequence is TGTGCCAGCACCCGCCAGCAGAAAGAGACCCAGTACTTC. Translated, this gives CASTRQQKETQYF.